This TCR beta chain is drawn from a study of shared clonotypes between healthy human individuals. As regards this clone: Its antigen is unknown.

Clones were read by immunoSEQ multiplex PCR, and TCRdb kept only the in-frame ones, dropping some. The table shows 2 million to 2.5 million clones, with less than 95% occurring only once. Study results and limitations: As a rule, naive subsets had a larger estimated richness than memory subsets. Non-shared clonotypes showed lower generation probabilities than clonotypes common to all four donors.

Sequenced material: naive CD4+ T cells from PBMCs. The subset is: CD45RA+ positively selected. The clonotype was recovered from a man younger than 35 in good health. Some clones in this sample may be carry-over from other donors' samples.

The CDR3 sequence: CASRDRGRGSDTQYF. In DNA form, the CDR3 reads TGTGCCAGTAGAGACCGGGGGCGGGGGTCAGATACGCAGTATTTT. This chain connects TRBV19 to TRBJ2-3; D might be TRBD2 (7 bases). The germline gives CDR1 LNHDA, CDR2 SQIVND (reference sequence). V shed 6 bases and J shed 4 bases, with 17 bases lying between them. The length of the CDR3 is 15 residues.